One sample yielded the 4 T cell receptor beta chains listed below, sequenced in a study of T cell responses to AZD1222 COVID-19 vaccine. Only in-frame clones appear in the TCRdb table, and some are missing; sequencing was by immunoSEQ multiplex PCR. Counted here are over 110,000 clones, about 92% occurring once; the ten biggest clones make up around 4.7%. The sequences come from peripheral blood, collected on day 0 of AZD1222 vaccination. These receptors came from an adult in good health.

The V call is TRBV3-1 (or the pseudogene TRBV3-2), the J call TRBJ2-5; 13 positions agree with TRBD2. Germline CDR1 reads LGHDT; CDR2 reads YNNKEL (reference sequence). CDR3 length: 18 residues. Trimming cost V 2 bases and J 3 bases; bases outside gene matches: 9. CDR3 in amino acids: CASSQLSGTSGVEETQYF. Here the CDR3 DNA reads TGTGCCAGCAGCCAACTTTCCGGGACTAGCGGGGTAGAAGAGACCCAGTACTTC.

The chain recombines TRBV19 with TRBJ1-3, with D possibly being TRBD1 (5 bases). Germline lookup yields CDR1 LNHDA and CDR2 SQIVND (reference sequence). The CDR3 is 19 amino acids. The ends were cut back, 7 bases at V and 0 bases at J, with 25 bases in the middle. This chain's CDR3 is CASTPGLSGVRSSGNTIYF. In nucleotides, the CDR3 is TGTGCCAGTACCCCTGGATTATCGGGGGTCCGGAGCTCTGGAAACACCATATATTTT.

The chain joins TRBV5-1 to TRBJ2-7, with D possibly TRBD1 on 5 matching bases. V dropped 0 bases and J dropped 7 bases, with 11 bases sitting between them. CDR1 and CDR2 (germline): SGHRS, YFSETQ. CDR3 length: 13 amino acids. DNA of the CDR3: TGCGCCAGCAGCTTGGAGTGGGGCCGAGAGCAGTACTTC. It translates to CASSLEWGREQYF.

The J gene is TRBJ2-7, the V gene TRBV21-1; TRBD1 was called by the table and not checked on the DNA. TRBV21-1 constitutes a pseudogene. The CDR3 is 22 amino acids. CDR3 coding DNA: TGTGCCAGCAGCAGAAGCACCTCCAGGACAGGGGTCTACACCCTCAGCTCCTACGAGCAGTACTTC. Its protein product is CASSRSTSRTGVYTLSSYEQYF.